The present T cell receptor (beta chain) was sequenced within a study of cytomegalovirus exposure and HLA in healthy donors. Across the study: There were around 100 million unique TCR beta sequences, drawn from about 190 million T cells, in an earlier analysis.

With regard to this clone: What it binds is not known.

Deletions cut 0 bases from V and 4 bases from J, with 12 bases between. The CDR3 consists of 15 residues. Germline CDR1 is LGHNA and CDR2 is YNFKEQ. Every donor was a healthy person donating bone marrow. Study findings and constraints: Per a prior analysis, the majority of TCR beta V segments were productive roughly 87% or roughly 30% of the time.

PCR primers comprised 60 Vbeta and 13 Jbeta primers. Clones were read by immunoSEQ multiplex PCR, and TCRdb kept only the in-frame ones, dropping some. Of around 100,000 clones listed, roughly 71% are singletons. This clonotype was sampled from a man aged 35 to 55 in good health and CMV-seropositive. Sequencing was performed on PBMCs. The chain couples TRBV4-2 to TRBJ1-1, with D hard to call. CDR3 sequence reads: CASSQEKWETTEAFF. In DNA form, the CDR3 reads TGTGCCAGCAGCCAAGAGAAGTGGGAGACCACTGAAGCTTTCTTT.